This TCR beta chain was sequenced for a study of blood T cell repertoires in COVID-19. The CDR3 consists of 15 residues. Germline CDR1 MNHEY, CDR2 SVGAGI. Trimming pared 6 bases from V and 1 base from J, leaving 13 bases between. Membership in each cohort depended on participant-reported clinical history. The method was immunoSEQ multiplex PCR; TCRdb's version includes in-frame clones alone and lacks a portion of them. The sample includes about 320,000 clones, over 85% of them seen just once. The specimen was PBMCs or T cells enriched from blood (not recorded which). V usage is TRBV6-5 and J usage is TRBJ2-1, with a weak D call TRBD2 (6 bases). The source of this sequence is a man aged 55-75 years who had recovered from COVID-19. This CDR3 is CASRHEAGSYNEQFF. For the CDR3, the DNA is TGTGCCAGCAGGCACGAAGCGGGTTCCTACAATGAGCAGTTCTTC.